This T cell receptor beta chain emerged from a study of post-analysis software for immune sequencing data. TCR beta cDNA libraries included unique molecular identifiers. TCRdb called the PCR reads again in MiXCR, with one record for every CDR3 protein. The repertoire holds about 200,000 distinct CDR3 sequences, 29% seen once, with 3% to 3.5% in the top ten. This clonotype was observed a single time. Its specificity is unknown. CDR1 and CDR2 from the germline V gene are SGHVS and FQNEAQ. The CDR3 is made up of 16 amino acids. Trimming shortened V by 2 bases and J by 7 bases, and 21 bases separated the two germline ends. Whole-study findings and limits: In patients, TRBV5-6, TRBV5-1 and TRBV20-1 belonged to roughly five TRBV segments found more frequently than in controls.

The TCR comes from a girl aged 2-17 years with multiple sclerosis. Material: blood. This chain uses TRBV7-8 with TRBJ2-7; weak D call: TRBD2 (6 bases). The CDR3 reads CASSLSPGTSRGEQYF. CDR3 coding DNA: TGTGCCAGCAGCTTATCACCCGGGACTTCCCGTGGGGAGCAGTACTTC.